The rows below give T cell receptor beta chains drawn from one sample of a study of shared clonotypes between healthy human individuals. The assay was immunoSEQ multiplex PCR, and TCRdb's table has in-frame clones only and misses some. In the table there are fewer than 100,000 clones, about two thirds of which are singletons. Source material: memory CD8+ T cells sorted from blood. The receptors were gathered from a man aged 30 to 45 in good health. CDR3s include the opening cysteine and the closing phenylalanine or tryptophan. The D gene is left open where the match is weak. Some rows mark clone size as missing; the rest say once, few, many or name a class of expanded clone.

-	TRBJ1-1	-	TRBV19	TGTGCCAGTAGCACCAACCGACGGACTGAAGCTTTCTTT	CASSTNRRTEAFF
-	TRBJ2-7	-	TRBV7-2	TGTGCCAGCAGCTTAGTGACCCAACTTCCCTACGAGCAGTACTTC	CASSLVTQLPYEQYF
-	TRBJ2-7	-	TRBV11-2	TGTGCCAGCAGTAATAGAGCTCTCCTCTCCTACGAGCAGTACTTC	CASSNRALLSYEQYF
-	TRBJ2-7	-	TRBV5-4	TGTGCCAGCAGCCGCGGGACCTCGACCTACGAGCAGTACTTC	CASSRGTSTYEQYF
-	TRBJ2-5	TRBD1	TRBV27	TGTGCCAGCAGACTGACAGGGGGCCAAGAGACCCAGTACTTC	CASRLTGGQETQYF
-	TRBJ2-2	-	TRBV5-1	TGCGCCACCATCTGGGCCGGGGAGCTGTTTTTT	CATIWAGELFF
-	TRBJ2-5	-	TRBV5-6	TGTGCCAGCAGCTTGGGGAACGCCGAGGAGACCCAGTACTTC	CASSLGNAEETQYF
few	TRBJ2-6	TRBD1	TRBV30	TGTGCCTGGAGTGTACGGACAGGGGGCTCTGGGGCCAACGTCCTGACTTTC	CAWSVRTGGSGANVLTF
many	TRBJ2-1	-	TRBV19	TGTGCCAGTAGTATACTCGAGGGTCTCAATGAGCAGTTCTTC	CASSILEGLNEQFF
-	TRBJ1-5	-	TRBV18	TGTGCCAGCTCACCACAGGAGAATAGGGGGCAGCCCCAGCATTTT	CASSPQENRGQPQHF
-	TRBJ2-2	-	TRBV10-3	TGTGCCATCAGGAATCAGGGAACCGGGGAGCTGTTTTTT	CAIRNQGTGELFF
-	TRBJ1-3	-	TRBV4-3	TGCGCCAGCAGCCGGTCCACCTCTAGTGGAAACACCATATATTTT	CASSRSTSSGNTIYF
-	TRBJ2-1	TRBD2	TRBV7-9	TGTGCCAGCAGCTTAGTCAAAGCGGGAGCCGATGAGCAGTTCTTC	CASSLVKAGADEQFF
-	TRBJ2-2	TRBD2	TRBV5-1	TGCGCCAGCAGCTTGCCGGCGGGAGTAAACACCGGGGAGCTGTTTTTT	CASSLPAGVNTGELFF
-	TRBJ2-7	TRBD1	TRBV13	TGTGCCAGCAGCTTAGACCCACAGGGGGCGCGTGAGCAGTACTTC	CASSLDPQGAREQYF
-	TRBJ2-1	TRBD2	TRBV28	TGTGCCAGCAGCCCGCTAGCGGGGACTTCCAATGAGCAGTTCTTC	CASSPLAGTSNEQFF
-	TRBJ2-7	-	TRBV2	TGTGCCAGCGGGCGACCCGAGCAGTACTTC	CASGRPEQYF
-	TRBJ1-1	-	TRBV7-9	TGTGCCAGCCTCAGGGAGAAGGAGGGGCGTCAAAACACTGAAGCTTTCTTT	CASLREKEGRQNTEAFF
-	TRBJ2-5	-	TRBV25-1	TGTGCCAGCAGTGCACCCCGTATGGACACCGTACACCAAGAGACCCAGTACTTC	CASSAPRMDTVHQETQYF
-	TRBJ1-1	TRBD1	TRBV29-1	TGCAGCGTTTTTAATATACAGGGGGTTTACACTGAAGCTTTCTTT	CSVFNIQGVYTEAFF
few	TRBJ2-2	TRBD2	TRBV11-3	TGTGCCAGCAGCTTCGGACTAGCGACTTACACCGGGGAGCTGTTTTTT	CASSFGLATYTGELFF
-	TRBJ1-2	-	TRBV5-5	TGTGCCAGCAGATCAGGGAGTGGGAACTATGGCTACACCTTC	CASRSGSGNYGYTF
once	TRBJ1-1	TRBD1	TRBV5-1	TGCGCCAGCAGCTTGGGGGACCCGGGACAGGGAGCATCCGAAGCTTTCTTT	CASSLGDPGQGASEAFF
many	TRBJ2-3	TRBD2	TRBV7-2	TGTGCCAGCAGCTCTCCCCCGGGACTAGCGGGCCTAAGCACAGATACGCAGTATTTT	CASSSPPGLAGLSTDTQYF
-	TRBJ1-4	-	TRBV6-1	TGTGCCAGCAGGCCTCTACCAACTAATGAAAAACTGTTTTTT	CASRPLPTNEKLFF
-	TRBJ2-5	-	TRBV4-2	TGTGCCAGCAGCCCCCAAGTGGGGCGGGTCGGAGAGACCCAGTACTTC	CASSPQVGRVGETQYF
-	TRBJ2-2	-	TRBV7-6	TGTGCCAGCAGCTTAGACGGTAGTGGGGAGCTGTTTTTT	CASSLDGSGELFF
-	TRBJ2-7	TRBD2	TRBV10-3	TGTGCCATCAGTGATCTTGGTCTAGCGGCCCCCTCCTACGAGCAGTACTTC	CAISDLGLAAPSYEQYF
many	TRBJ1-2	TRBD1	TRBV28	TGTGCCAGCAGTTTAGATACGTACAGGGGGGATAATGGCTACACCTTC	CASSLDTYRGDNGYTF
-	TRBJ2-2	-	TRBV27	TGTGCCAGCAGTTTAGCGTCCCTCGCGTACACCGGGGAGCTGTTTTTT	CASSLASLAYTGELFF
-	TRBJ1-1	-	TRBV7-9	TGTGCCAGCAGTAAAGAGAACACTGAAGCTTTCTTT	CASSKENTEAFF
-	TRBJ2-1	TRBD2	TRBV9	TGTGCCAGCAGCGGCGGTCCTAGCGGTCCTTACAATGAGCAGTTCTTC	CASSGGPSGPYNEQFF
-	TRBJ2-5	TRBD2	TRBV14	TGTGCCAGCAGCCAACGAAGGGGACTAGCGGGAATAGAGACCCAGTACTTC	CASSQRRGLAGIETQYF
-	TRBJ1-2	-	TRBV15	TGTGCCACAAGGCAGGGCTATGGCTACACCTTC	CATRQGYGYTF
-	TRBJ1-5	TRBD1	TRBV27	TGTGCCAGCCGGCTCGGACAGGCTACTAGCAATCAGCCCCAGCATTTT	CASRLGQATSNQPQHF
-	TRBJ1-1	TRBD1	TRBV2	TGTGCCAGCAGTGGACAGGGTTTTCGTCGGATGAACACTGAAGCTTTCTTT	CASSGQGFRRMNTEAFF
-	TRBJ2-1	TRBD2	TRBV5-1	TGCGCCAGCAGCTTTCGTTCCAGGGAGGGTGAGCAGTTCTTC	CASSFRSREGEQFF
-	TRBJ1-1	-	TRBV13	TGTGCCAGCAGCCCCCCGGGGGGGATGAACACTGAAGCTTTCTTT	CASSPPGGMNTEAFF
few	TRBJ1-2	-	TRBV7-2	TGTGCCAGCAGCCGTACGGCCGACGGGACTAACTATGGCTACACCTTC	CASSRTADGTNYGYTF
many	TRBJ2-1	-	TRBV28	TGTGCCAGCAGTTTCTGGCGGGGCTCCTACAATGAGCAGTTCTTC	CASSFWRGSYNEQFF
-	TRBJ2-7	TRBD2	TRBV28	TGTGCCAGCAGTCTGACTAGCCTCTACGAGCAGTACTTC	CASSLTSLYEQYF